A selection of T cell receptor beta chains follows, all from one sample in a study of blood T cells in healthy people across ages. TCRdb reprocessed the 5' RACE reads with MiXCR, giving one entry per CDR3 protein. This table has 550,000 to 650,000 distinct CDR3 sequences, 25% to 30% appearing once. Sample: blood. The receptors derive from a woman older than 75 in good health. CDR3s include the opening cysteine and the closing phenylalanine or tryptophan. The D gene is left open where the match is weak. Clone sizes are given selectively: once, few, many, or a class where the clone is expanded.

D | J | V | size | DNA | CDR3
NA | TRBJ1-2 | TRBV30 | many | TGTGCCTGGACCGACAACTATGGCTACACCTTC | CAWTDNYGYTF
TRBD2 | TRBJ2-3 | TRBV4-2 | many | TGTGCCAGCAGCCAAGATGCCGGGGGGAGCACAGATACGCAGTATTTT | CASSQDAGGSTDTQYF
NA | TRBJ1-3 | TRBV29-1 | NA | TGCAGCGTTGATCAGGGTTCTGGAAACACCATATATTTT | CSVDQGSGNTIYF
TRBD2 | TRBJ2-7 | TRBV20-1 | once | TGCAGTGCTAGCCAACTAGCGACCTTCTACGAGCAGTACTTC | CSASQLATFYEQYF
NA | TRBJ1-1 | TRBV6-5 | many | TGTGCCAGCACCCCCCCTCAGGGTGGGACTGAAGCTTTCTTT | CASTPPQGGTEAFF
TRBD1 | TRBJ2-7 | TRBV7-9 | many | TGTGCCAGCATCCCACAGGGGGCTGGGGAGCAGTACTTC | CASIPQGAGEQYF
TRBD1 | TRBJ2-1 | TRBV6-6 | few | TGTGCCAGCACGGGACAGTTCGGTGAGCAGTTCTTC | CASTGQFGEQFF
NA | TRBJ2-1 | TRBV12-3/TRBV12-4 | few | TGTGCCAGCAGTTTAGTGTCGGGAAGCTCCTACAATGTGCAGTTCTTC | CASSLVSGSSYNVQFF
TRBD2 | TRBJ2-7 | TRBV29-1 | many | TGCAGCGTACTACCGGGACTAGCGGCGCACGAGCAGTACTTC | CSVLPGLAAHEQYF
TRBD1 | TRBJ2-3 | TRBV20-1 | NA | TGCAGTGCTGGACAGGGTGTGAGCACAGATACGCAGTATTTT | CSAGQGVSTDTQYF
NA | TRBJ2-5 | TRBV28 | once | TGTGCCAGCAGTTTCGCCGCACCGACGGGAGAGACCCAGTACTTC | CASSFAAPTGETQYF
NA | TRBJ1-3 | TRBV29-1 | NA | TGCAGCGTTCGTGAAAGAAACACCATATATTTT | CSVRERNTIYF
NA | TRBJ1-4 | TRBV12-3/TRBV12-4 | many | TGTGCCAGCAGTTTCGGGAGGCTTAATGAAAAACTGTTTTTT | CASSFGRLNEKLFF
NA | TRBJ2-7 | TRBV3-1 | many | TGTGCCAGCAGCCTCTTAATGGGGTTTTACGAGCAGTACTTC | CASSLLMGFYEQYF
NA | TRBJ2-3 | TRBV9 | NA | TGTGCCAGCCGTGGGGAAGGCACAGATACGCAGTATTTT | CASRGEGTDTQYF
NA | TRBJ2-5 | TRBV12-3/TRBV12-4 | NA | TGTGCCAGCAGAGCGACAGGAGTAGAGACCCAGTACTTC | CASRATGVETQYF
NA | TRBJ2-5 | TRBV7-2 | many | TGTGCCAGCAGCCCAGCGGGACAGCGCAAAGAGACCCAGTACTTC | CASSPAGQRKETQYF
TRBD2 | TRBJ2-1 | TRBV18 | many | TGTGCCAGCCGACGAGTCGGGGGGGCTAATGAGCAGTTCTTC | CASRRVGGANEQFF
TRBD1 | TRBJ2-7 | TRBV20-1 | NA | TGCAGTGCCAGAGATCCTAGAGGGACAGGTTACGAGCAGTACTTC | CSARDPRGTGYEQYF
NA | TRBJ2-1 | TRBV29-1 | many | TGCAGCGCCGATCCCTCAAGACGGGCGCCGGGAAGGCAGTTCTTC | CSADPSRRAPGRQFF
NA | TRBJ1-2 | TRBV15 | many | TGTGCCACCAGCAGAGTATTGGAGGGTTCAGATGGCTACACCTTC | CATSRVLEGSDGYTF
NA | TRBJ1-6 | TRBV7-2 | NA | TGTGCCAGCAGCTTAGACAGCGGTTCTAATTCACCCCTCCACTTT | CASSLDSGSNSPLHF
NA | TRBJ1-2 | TRBV6-5 | many | TGTGCCAGCAGATGGACGGTAGCCTATGGCTACACCTTC | CASRWTVAYGYTF
TRBD1 | TRBJ2-7 | TRBV4-2 | NA | TGTGTCAGCAGCCCCGGACAGGACAGGGCTACCTACGAGCAGTACTTC | CVSSPGQDRATYEQYF
NA | TRBJ2-7 | TRBV11-3 | few | TGTGCCAGCAGCTTCGGTGAGGGCTACGAGCAGTACTTC | CASSFGEGYEQYF
NA | TRBJ1-2 | TRBV20-1 | few | TGCAGTGCCTCAGGCGACTATGGCTACACCTTC | CSASGDYGYTF
NA | TRBJ2-1 | TRBV6-2/TRBV6-3 | NA | TGTGCCAGCAGTGCAAACGACCGCAATGAGCAGTTCTTC | CASSANDRNEQFF
NA | TRBJ1-2 | TRBV11-1 | many | TGTGCCAGCAGCTCGACCCCGGGTGGCCATGGCTACACCTTC | CASSSTPGGHGYTF
NA | TRBJ1-2 | TRBV2 | many | TGTGCCAGCAGTGGGGACGGCTTTGGCTACACCTTC | CASSGDGFGYTF
NA | TRBJ1-5 | TRBV4-2 | NA | TGTGCCAGCAGCCAATTAGGTAGCAATCAGCCCCAGCATTTT | CASSQLGSNQPQHF
NA | TRBJ1-1 | TRBV4-2 | many | TGTGCCAGCAGCCAACCCGTCGGGGTTGGAAGCACTGAAGCTTTCTTT | CASSQPVGVGSTEAFF
TRBD1 | TRBJ2-1 | TRBV18 | many | TGTGCCAGCTCACCGGACAGGGTGAGAGGGAATGAGCAGTTCTTC | CASSPDRVRGNEQFF
NA | TRBJ1-5 | TRBV21-1 | few | TGTGCCAGCAGCAAAATTCAGGACAGGGGGCATCAGCCCCAGCATTTT | CASSKIQDRGHQPQHF
NA | TRBJ2-7 | TRBV5-6 | many | TGTGCCAGCAGCGGCAACTACGAGCAGTACTTC | CASSGNYEQYF
TRBD1 | TRBJ1-1 | TRBV7-9 | many | TGTGCCAGCACTACACAGGGGAGGACTGAAGCTTTCTTT | CASTTQGRTEAFF
NA | TRBJ2-6 | TRBV2 | few | TGTGCCAGCAGTGAGGGTCAGGCTAGCTCTGGGGCCAACGTCCTGACTTTC | CASSEGQASSGANVLTF
NA | TRBJ1-1 | TRBV7-6 | NA | TGTGCCAGCAGCCATGGACGGGAAGCAAGCACTGAAGCTTTCTTT | CASSHGREASTEAFF
NA | TRBJ2-2 | TRBV11-2 | many | TGTGCCAGCAGCCCCACTCTTCAGGCCGGGGAGCTGTTTTTT | CASSPTLQAGELFF
NA | TRBJ2-5 | TRBV4-1 | many | TGCGCCAGCAGCCACCCCTCCTCTTACGAGACCCAGTACTTC | CASSHPSSYETQYF
TRBD1 | TRBJ1-4 | TRBV15 | few | TGTGCCACCAGCTCACCGGACAGGAGGAATGAAAAACTGTTTTTT | CATSSPDRRNEKLFF
NA | TRBJ2-2 | TRBV27 | many | TGTGCCAGCAGCCTTTGGGACGGGGAGCTGTTTTTT | CASSLWDGELFF
NA | TRBJ2-7 | TRBV4-1 | NA | TGCGCCAGCAGCCAGGCGCGTAAAAGGGACAATGAGCAGTACTTC | CASSQARKRDNEQYF
NA | TRBJ2-3 | TRBV12-3/TRBV12-4 | NA | TGTGCCAGCAGTTTAGGGGGGTGGGGCACAGATACGGAGTATTTT | CASSLGGWGTDTEYF
TRBD1 | TRBJ2-7 | TRBV6-1 | many | TGTGCCAGCAGCCGAGACAGGGCCACCGAGCAGTACTTC | CASSRDRATEQYF
TRBD1 | TRBJ2-1 | TRBV7-9 | many | TGTGCCAGCAGCTTAGGAAGGGGGCGAAGTGAGCAGTTCTTC | CASSLGRGRSEQFF
NA | TRBJ2-5 | TRBV12-3/TRBV12-4 | many | TGTGCCAGCAGTTGGAGGAGCGGACAAGAGACCCAGTACTTC | CASSWRSGQETQYF
TRBD2 | TRBJ2-1 | TRBV12-3/TRBV12-4 | NA | TGTGCCAGCAGACCGGGACTAGCGGGAGTTCCAGCCTCCTACAATGAGCAGTTCTTC | CASRPGLAGVPASYNEQFF
NA | TRBJ1-1 | TRBV9 | few | TGTGCCAGCAGTACAGGGTGGTTGGGCACTGAAGCTTTCTTT | CASSTGWLGTEAFF
TRBD1 | TRBJ1-1 | TRBV6-2/TRBV6-3 | few | TGTGCCAGCAGTCCCCTGTCAGGGGGGACTGAAGCTTTCTTT | CASSPLSGGTEAFF
NA | TRBJ1-5 | TRBV6-2/TRBV6-3 | NA | TGTGCCAGCAGACGGGACGGCGATCGGCCCCAGCATTTT | CASRRDGDRPQHF
TRBD1 | TRBJ1-2 | TRBV9 | few | TGTGCCAGCAGCGCGACCCCGACGGAGGGGGCGAATGGCTACACCTTC | CASSATPTEGANGYTF